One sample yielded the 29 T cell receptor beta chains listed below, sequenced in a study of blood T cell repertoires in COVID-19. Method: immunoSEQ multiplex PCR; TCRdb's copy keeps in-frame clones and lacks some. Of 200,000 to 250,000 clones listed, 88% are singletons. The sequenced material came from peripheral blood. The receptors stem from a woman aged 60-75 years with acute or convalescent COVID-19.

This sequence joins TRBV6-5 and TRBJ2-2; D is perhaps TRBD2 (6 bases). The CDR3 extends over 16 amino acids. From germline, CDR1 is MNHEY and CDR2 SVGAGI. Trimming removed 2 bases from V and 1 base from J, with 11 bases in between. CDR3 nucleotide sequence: TGTGCCAGCAGTTACCGCGTGGGGGGGAACACCGGGGAGCTGTTTTTT. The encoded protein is CASSYRVGGNTGELFF.

The DNA of the CDR3 is TGTGCCAGCAGCTTCCCGGGACAGGGTACCACAGATACGCAGTATTTT. Protein sequence: CASSFPGQGTTDTQYF. V gene TRBV7-3 combines with J gene TRBJ2-3; TRBD1 agrees at 9 bases. V dropped 3 bases and J dropped 2; count of bases not matched to a gene: 6. This CDR3 is 16 amino acids long. CDR1 and CDR2 from the germline V gene are SGHTA and FQGTGA.

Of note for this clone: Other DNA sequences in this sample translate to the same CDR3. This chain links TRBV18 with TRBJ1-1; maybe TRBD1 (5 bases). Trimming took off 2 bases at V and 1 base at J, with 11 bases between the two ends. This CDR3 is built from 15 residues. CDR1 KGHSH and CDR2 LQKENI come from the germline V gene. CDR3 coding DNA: TGTGCCAGCTCACCAACTACAGGCGGGAACACTGAAGCTTTCTTT. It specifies CASSPTTGGNTEAFF. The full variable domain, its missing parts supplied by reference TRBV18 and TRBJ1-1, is NAGVMQNPRHLVRRRGQEARLRCSPMKGHSHVYWYRQLPEEGLKFMVYLQKENIIDESGMPKERFSAEFPKEGPSILRIQQVVRGDSAAYFCASSPTTGGNTEAFFGQGTRLTVV.

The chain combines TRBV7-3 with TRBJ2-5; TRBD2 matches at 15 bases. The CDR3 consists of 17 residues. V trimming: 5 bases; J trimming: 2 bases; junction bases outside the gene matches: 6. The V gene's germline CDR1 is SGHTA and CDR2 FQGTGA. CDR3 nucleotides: TGTGCCAGCAGCCCCTCGGGACTAGCGGGGGGTCAAGAGACCCAGTACTTC. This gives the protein CASSPSGLAGGQETQYF. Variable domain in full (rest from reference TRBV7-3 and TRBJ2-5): GAGVSQTPSNKVTEKGKYVELRCDPISGHTALYWYRQSLGQGPEFLIYFQGTGAADDSGLPNDRFFAVRPEGSVSTLKIQRTERGDSAVYLCASSPSGLAGGQETQYFGPGTRLLVL.

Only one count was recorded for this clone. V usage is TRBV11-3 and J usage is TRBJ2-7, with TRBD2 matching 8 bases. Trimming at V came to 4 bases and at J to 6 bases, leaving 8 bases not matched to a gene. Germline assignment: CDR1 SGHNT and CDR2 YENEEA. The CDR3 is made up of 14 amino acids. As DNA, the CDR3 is TGTGCCAGCAGCTCGGGAGGGCTCGCTGGCGAGCAGTACTTC. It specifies CASSSGGLAGEQYF.

In DNA, the CDR3 is TGTGCCAGCAGCTCCACCGGGACAGGGAACTATGGCTACACCTTC. This gives the protein CASSSTGTGNYGYTF. This sequence joins TRBV13 and TRBJ1-2, with 9 nucleotides matching TRBD1. The CDR3 length is 15 residues. J gave up 2 bases and V 4 bases, and 5 bases lay outside the gene matches. Germline V gives CDR1 PRHDT, CDR2 FYEKMQ (reference sequence).

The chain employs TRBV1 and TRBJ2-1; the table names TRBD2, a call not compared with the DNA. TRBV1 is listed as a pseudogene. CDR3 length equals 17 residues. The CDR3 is CTSSPRASGGAYNEQFF. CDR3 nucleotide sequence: TGCACCAGCAGCCCCCGAGCAAGCGGGGGGGCCTACAATGAGCAGTTCTTC.

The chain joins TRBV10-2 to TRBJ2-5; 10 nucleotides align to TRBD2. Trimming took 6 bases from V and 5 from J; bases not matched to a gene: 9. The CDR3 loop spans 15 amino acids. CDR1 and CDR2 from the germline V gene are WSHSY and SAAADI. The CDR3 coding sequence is TGCGCCAGCAGCCCCAGGACTAGCGGAGGGGAGACCCAGTACTTC. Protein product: CASSPRTSGGETQYF.

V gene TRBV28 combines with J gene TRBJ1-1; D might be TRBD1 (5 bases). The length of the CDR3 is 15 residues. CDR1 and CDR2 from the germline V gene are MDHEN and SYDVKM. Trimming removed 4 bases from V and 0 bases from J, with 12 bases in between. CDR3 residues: CASSSPRGVNTEAFF. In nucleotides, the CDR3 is TGTGCCAGCAGTTCGCCCCGGGGGGTGAACACTGAAGCTTTCTTT.

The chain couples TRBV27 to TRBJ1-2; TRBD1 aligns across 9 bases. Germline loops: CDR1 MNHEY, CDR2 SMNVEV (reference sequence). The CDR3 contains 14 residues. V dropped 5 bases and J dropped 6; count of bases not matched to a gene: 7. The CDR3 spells CASSRSGQGHGYTF. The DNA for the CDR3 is TGTGCCAGCAGTAGATCGGGACAGGGCCATGGCTACACCTTC.

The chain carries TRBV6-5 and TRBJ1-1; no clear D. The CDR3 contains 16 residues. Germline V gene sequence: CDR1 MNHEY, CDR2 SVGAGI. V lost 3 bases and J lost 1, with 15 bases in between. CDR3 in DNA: TGTGCCAGCAGTTATGCCCGAGGGTTTGCGAACACTGAAGCTTTCTTT. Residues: CASSYARGFANTEAFF.

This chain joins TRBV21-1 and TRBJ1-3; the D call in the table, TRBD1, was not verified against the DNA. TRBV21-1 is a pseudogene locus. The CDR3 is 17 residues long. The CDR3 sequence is CASSKTRQGLSGNTIYF. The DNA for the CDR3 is TGTGCCAGCAGCAAAACGCGACAGGGTCTATCTGGAAACACCATATATTTT.

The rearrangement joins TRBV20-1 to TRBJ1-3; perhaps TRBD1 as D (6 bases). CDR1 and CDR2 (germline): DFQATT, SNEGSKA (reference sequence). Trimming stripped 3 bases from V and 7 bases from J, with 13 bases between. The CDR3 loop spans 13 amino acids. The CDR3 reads CSASLGGRNTIYF. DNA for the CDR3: TGCAGTGCTAGTTTAGGGGGACGGAACACCATATATTTT.

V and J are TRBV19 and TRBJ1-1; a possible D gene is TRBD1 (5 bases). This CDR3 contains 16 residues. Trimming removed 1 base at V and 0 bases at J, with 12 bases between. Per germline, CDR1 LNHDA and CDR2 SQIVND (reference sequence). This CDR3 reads CASSIGGGGMNTEAFF. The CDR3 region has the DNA TGTGCCAGTAGTATAGGGGGCGGTGGGATGAACACTGAAGCTTTCTTT.

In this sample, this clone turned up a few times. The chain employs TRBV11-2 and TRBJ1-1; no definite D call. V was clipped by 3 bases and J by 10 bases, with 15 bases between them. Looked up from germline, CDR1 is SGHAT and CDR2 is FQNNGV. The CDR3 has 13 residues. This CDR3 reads CASSFKEGDTAFF. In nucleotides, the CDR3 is TGTGCCAGCAGCTTTAAGGAGGGTGACACAGCTTTCTTT.

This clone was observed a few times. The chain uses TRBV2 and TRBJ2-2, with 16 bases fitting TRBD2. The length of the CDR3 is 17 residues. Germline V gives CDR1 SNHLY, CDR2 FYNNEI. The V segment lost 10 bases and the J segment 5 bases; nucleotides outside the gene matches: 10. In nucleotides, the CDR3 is TGTGCCATACCGGGACTAGCGGGGGGGCGGTGGACCGGGGAGCTGTTTTTT. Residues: CAIPGLAGGRWTGELFF.

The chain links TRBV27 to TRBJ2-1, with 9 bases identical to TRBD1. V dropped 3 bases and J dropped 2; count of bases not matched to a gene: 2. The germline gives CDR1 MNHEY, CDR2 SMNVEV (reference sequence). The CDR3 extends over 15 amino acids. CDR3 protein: CASSLDRGPYNEQFF. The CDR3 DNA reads TGTGCCAGCAGTTTGGACAGGGGTCCCTACAATGAGCAGTTCTTC.

CDR3 protein: CASSELGQGPDTQYF. The CDR3 nucleotides read TGCGCCAGCAGTGAGCTCGGACAGGGACCGGATACGCAGTATTTT. The chain links TRBV10-1 to TRBJ2-3, with 8 bases identical to TRBD1. V shed 2 bases and J 6 bases; nucleotides not matched to a gene: 7. The CDR3 covers 15 residues. CDR1 and CDR2 (germline): WNHNN, SYGVQD (reference sequence).

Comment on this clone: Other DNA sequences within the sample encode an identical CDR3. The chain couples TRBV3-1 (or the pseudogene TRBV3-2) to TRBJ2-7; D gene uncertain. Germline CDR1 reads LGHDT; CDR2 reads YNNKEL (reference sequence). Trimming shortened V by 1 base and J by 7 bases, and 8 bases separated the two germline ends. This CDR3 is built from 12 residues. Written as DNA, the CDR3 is TGTGCCAGCAGCCAAGTCTCAACTGAGCAGTACTTC. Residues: CASSQVSTEQYF.

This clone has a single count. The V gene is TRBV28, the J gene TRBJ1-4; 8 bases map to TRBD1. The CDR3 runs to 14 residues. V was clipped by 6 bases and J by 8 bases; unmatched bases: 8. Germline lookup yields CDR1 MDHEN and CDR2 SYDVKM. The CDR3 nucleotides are TGTGCCAGCAGGCCAGGGGGCGAAACCGAAAAACTGTTTTTT. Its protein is CASRPGGETEKLFF. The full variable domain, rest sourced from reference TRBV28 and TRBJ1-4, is DVKVTQSSRYLVKRTGEKVFLECVQDMDHENMFWYRQDPGLGLRLIYFSYDVKMKEKGDIPEGYSVSREKKERFSLILESASTNQTSMYLCASRPGGETEKLFFGSGTQLSVL.

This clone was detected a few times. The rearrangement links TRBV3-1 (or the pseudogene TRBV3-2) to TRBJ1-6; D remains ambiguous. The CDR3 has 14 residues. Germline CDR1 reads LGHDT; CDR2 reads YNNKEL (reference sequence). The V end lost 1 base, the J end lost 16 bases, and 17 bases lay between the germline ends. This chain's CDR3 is CASSQVHSRFTLHF. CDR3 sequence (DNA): TGTGCCAGCAGCCAAGTTCACAGCCGTTTTACTCTCCACTTT.

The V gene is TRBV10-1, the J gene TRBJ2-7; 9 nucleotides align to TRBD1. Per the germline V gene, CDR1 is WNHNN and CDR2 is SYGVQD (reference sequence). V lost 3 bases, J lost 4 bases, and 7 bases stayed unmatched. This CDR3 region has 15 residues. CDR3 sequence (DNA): TGCGCCAGCAGTGATCCGGGACAGGGAGGTTACGAGCAGTACTTC. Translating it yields CASSDPGQGGYEQYF.

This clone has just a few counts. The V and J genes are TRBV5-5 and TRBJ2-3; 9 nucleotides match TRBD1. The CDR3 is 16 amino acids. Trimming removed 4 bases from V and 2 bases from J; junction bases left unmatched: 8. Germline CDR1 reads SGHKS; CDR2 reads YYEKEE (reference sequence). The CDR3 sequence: CASSPRRQGDTDTQYF. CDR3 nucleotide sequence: TGTGCCAGCAGCCCTCGGCGACAGGGGGACACAGATACGCAGTATTTT. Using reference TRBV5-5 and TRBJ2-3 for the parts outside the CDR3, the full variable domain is DAGVTQSPTHLIKTRGQQVTLRCSPISGHKSVSWYQQVLGQGPQFIFQYYEKEERGRGNFPDRFSARQFPNYSSELNVNALLLGDSALYLCASSPRRQGDTDTQYFGPGTRLTVL.

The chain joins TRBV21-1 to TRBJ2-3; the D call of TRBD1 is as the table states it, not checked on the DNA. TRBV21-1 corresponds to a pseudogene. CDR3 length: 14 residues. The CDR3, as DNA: TGTGCCAGTATCTACAGGGGTAGGACAGATACGCAGTATTTT. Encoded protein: CASIYRGRTDTQYF.

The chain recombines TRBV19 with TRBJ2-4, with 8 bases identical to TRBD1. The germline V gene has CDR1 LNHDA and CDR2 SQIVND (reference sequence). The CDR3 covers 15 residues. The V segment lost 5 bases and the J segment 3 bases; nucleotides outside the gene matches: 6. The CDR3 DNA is TGTGCCAGTAGTGGGTCCGGGACAGGCAAAAACATTCAGTACTTC. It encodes CASSGSGTGKNIQYF.

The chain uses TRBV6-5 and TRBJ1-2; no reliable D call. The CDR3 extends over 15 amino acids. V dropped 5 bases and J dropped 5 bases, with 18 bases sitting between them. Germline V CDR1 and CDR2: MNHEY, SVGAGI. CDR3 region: CASSTLETGRYGYTF. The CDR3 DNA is TGTGCCAGCAGTACTCTAGAAACGGGGAGGTATGGCTACACCTTC.

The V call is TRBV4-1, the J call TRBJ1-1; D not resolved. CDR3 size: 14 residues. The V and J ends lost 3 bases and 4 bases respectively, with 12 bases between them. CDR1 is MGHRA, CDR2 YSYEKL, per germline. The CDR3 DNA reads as TGCGCCAGCAGCCATCCCCCGGGAGCCACTGAAGCTTTCTTT. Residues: CASSHPPGATEAFF.

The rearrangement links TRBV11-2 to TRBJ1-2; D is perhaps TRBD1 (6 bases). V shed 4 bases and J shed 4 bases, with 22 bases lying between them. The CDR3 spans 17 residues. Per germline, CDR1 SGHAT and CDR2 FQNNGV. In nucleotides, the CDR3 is TGTGCCAGCAGCTCGCCCCGGGGGGCACGGGCGGGCTATGGCTACACCTTC. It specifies CASSSPRGARAGYGYTF.

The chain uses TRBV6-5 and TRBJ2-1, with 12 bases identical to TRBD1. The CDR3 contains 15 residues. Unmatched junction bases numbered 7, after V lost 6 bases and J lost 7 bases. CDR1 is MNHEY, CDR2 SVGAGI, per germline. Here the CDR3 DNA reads TGTGCCAGCAGACCCGGGACAGGGGGCCGGAATGAGCAGTTCTTC. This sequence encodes CASRPGTGGRNEQFF.